These T cell receptor beta chains were read from a single sample in a study of glioma-infiltrating T cells. One entry per CDR3 protein, called by TCRdb with MiXCR from the multiplex PCR reads. The sample has some 150,000 distinct CDR3 sequences, approximately 40% seen once. The sample consisted of glioma tissue, nonneoplastic brain tissue, or PBMCs (not recorded which). The receptors originated from a human donor with low-grade glioma or glioblastoma, undergoing nonglioma brain surgery, or in good health (not recorded which). CDR3s include the opening cysteine and the closing phenylalanine or tryptophan. The order of the fields is V gene, J gene, D gene, clone size, CDR3 protein, CDR3 DNA. D genes are given only for firm matches. Size is omitted from some rows. Given values are once, few, many or a class for expanded clones.

>TRBV6-1|TRBJ1-1|NA|few
CASSQNLNTEAFF
TGTGCCAGCAGTCAAAACTTGAACACTGAAGCTTTCTTT
>TRBV6-1|TRBJ2-2|NA|few
CASTAPGRTGELFF
TGTGCCAGCACCGCCCCGGGGAGGACCGGGGAGCTGTTTTTT
>TRBV27|TRBJ2-1|TRBD1|NA
CASGYGQASLYDEQFF
TGTGCCAGCGGTTACGGACAGGCCTCGTTGTACGATGAGCAGTTCTTC
>TRBV24-1|TRBJ2-1|NA|NA
CATSDFGTANNEQFF
TGTGCCACCAGTGATTTCGGGACGGCAAACAATGAGCAGTTCTTC
>TRBV6-5|TRBJ2-3|NA|NA
CASSTRTRPRGVFTDTQYF
TGTGCCAGCAGTACACGTACCCGCCCTAGAGGTGTTTTTACAGATACGCAGTATTTT
>TRBV7-2|TRBJ2-6|NA|NA
CASSGSSGANVLTF
TGTGCCAGCAGTGGAAGCTCTGGGGCCAACGTCCTGACTTTC
>TRBV6-9|TRBJ2-7|NA|few
CASSYFPGEQYF
TGTGCCAGCAGTTATTTCCCCGGCGAGCAGTACTTC
>TRBV7-9|TRBJ1-1|NA|few
CASSLGNRDGTEAFF
TGTGCCAGCAGCTTAGGGAACAGGGATGGGACTGAAGCTTTCTTT
>TRBV4-1|TRBJ2-2|NA|NA
CASRQGPRQTNTGELFF
TGCGCCAGCAGACAAGGACCCAGACAGACGAACACCGGGGAGCTGTTTTTT
>TRBV6-2/TRBV6-3|TRBJ1-3|NA|NA
CASGYEPGNTIYF
TGTGCCAGCGGTTACGAACCTGGAAACACCATATATTTT
>TRBV6-1|TRBJ2-5|TRBD1|few
CASSPDRDQETQYF
TGTGCCAGCAGCCCGGACAGGGATCAAGAGACCCAGTACTTC
>TRBV18|TRBJ1-2|TRBD1|NA
CASSPLRGQDAGYTF
TGTGCCAGCTCACCACTCCGGGGACAGGACGCTGGCTACACCTTC
>TRBV4-1|TRBJ1-4|NA|NA
CASSQGTGTNEKLFF
TGCGCCAGCAGCCAAGGAACAGGGACTAATGAAAAACTGTTTTTT
>TRBV2|TRBJ2-5|NA|few
CASRGWVHQETQYF
TGTGCCAGCAGAGGGTGGGTCCACCAAGAGACCCAGTACTTC
>TRBV4-1|TRBJ2-1|NA|NA
CASSQVSTNEQFF
TGCGCCAGCAGCCAAGTGTCCACCAATGAGCAGTTCTTC
>TRBV11-2|TRBJ1-3|NA|NA
CASSSGRGNTIYF
TGTGCCAGCAGCTCCGGAAGGGGAAACACCATATATTTT